The 2 T cell receptor beta chains given below trace back to one sample, sequenced in a study of T cells after somatic rescue of genetic block. TCRdb's table, derived via immunoSEQ multiplex PCR, lists solely in-frame clones and lacks some. The table includes tens of thousands of clones, 90% detected once. The sequencing sample was made of peripheral blood mononuclear cells (PBMCs). The receptor set was obtained from a woman between 18 and 29 years old.

This clone turned up a few times. The genes are TRBV14 and TRBJ1-1; perhaps TRBD1 as D (5 bases). CDR3 length equals 15 residues. Trimming left V 4 bases short and J 1 base short, with 13 bases between. Germline V gene sequence: CDR1 SGHDN, CDR2 FVKESK. The CDR3 reads CASSPPRDRNTEAFF. The CDR3 coding sequence is TGTGCCAGCAGCCCACCCCGGGACCGGAACACTGAAGCTTTCTTT.

This rearrangement joins TRBV7-9 to TRBJ2-1; TRBD2 is a possible D gene (6 bases). Trimming took 7 bases from V and 0 from J, leaving 16 bases between them. The CDR3 sequence is 16 residues long. Germline CDR1 reads SEHNR; CDR2 reads FQNEAQ (reference sequence). This CDR3 reads CASTVEGRLSYNEQFF. The CDR3 DNA is TGTGCCAGCACCGTCGAGGGGAGGCTCTCCTACAATGAGCAGTTCTTC.